Listed below are T cell receptor beta chains from one sample, sequenced in a study of tumor and adjacent non-tumor tissue in lung cancer. MiXCR was run by TCRdb on the multiplex PCR reads, yielding one entry per CDR3 protein. The sample contains about 90,000 distinct CDR3 sequences, around 65% of which appear only once. Sequencing was done on a sample of lung tumor tissue. All receptors derive from a man aged 70 or older with non-small cell lung cancer. The conserved cysteine and the conserved F or W are not part of the CDR3 here. D genes are given only for firm matches.

length: 10; V: TRBV29-1; D: -; CDR3: SVSYGKNIQY
length: 12; V: TRBV12-3/TRBV12-4; D: -; CDR3: ASSPQHRDSPLH
length: 14; V: TRBV6-5; D: TRBD2; CDR3: ASEKLAGEELGELF
length: 12; V: TRBV11-2; D: -; CDR3: ASSLDMGSKETF
length: 19; V: TRBV4-2; D: TRBD1; CDR3: ASSQEVRFRLTGTGLFGVF
length: 11; V: TRBV30; D: -; CDR3: AWSSGQYYGYT
length: 14; V: TRBV11-2; D: -; CDR3: ASSSGRGTNIEELF
length: 13; V: TRBV5-6; D: TRBD2; CDR3: ASGVPSGGFNEQF
length: 10; V: TRBV5-4; D: -; CDR3: VSSLISGEQY
length: 12; V: TRBV10-3; D: TRBD1; CDR3: AVRKDRGYTDAF
length: 9; V: TRBV29-1; D: -; CDR3: SVESWAEEY
length: 10; V: TRBV29-1; D: TRBD1; CDR3: SALQGAYGYA
length: 14; V: TRBV6-5; D: -; CDR3: ASSYSTVGGFYEQY
length: 13; V: TRBV28; D: -; CDR3: ASSSWGRSVETQY
length: 15; V: TRBV14; D: -; CDR3: ASSQEYEAAPTDTQY
length: 13; V: TRBV6-1; D: TRBD1; CDR3: ANSKGQGFDQPQY
length: 12; V: TRBV11-2; D: -; CDR3: ASRLSGLSYEHY
length: 8; V: TRBV5-4; D: -; CDR3: ASGRYEQY
length: 12; V: TRBV5-8; D: TRBD1; CDR3: ASYEAGQGYEQY
length: 11; V: TRBV29-1; D: -; CDR3: SVTTTARNTIY
length: 14; V: TRBV11-2; D: -; CDR3: ASSLAEGTWTYERY
length: 12; V: TRBV28; D: -; CDR3: ATWYNERVETQY
length: 14; V: TRBV7-9; D: -; CDR3: ASSLGVGEYQETQY
length: 15; V: TRBV6-1; D: -; CDR3: ARGGPLSGGSRMEQF
length: 12; V: TRBV10-2; D: TRBD1; CDR3: ASTGDRGKDTQY
length: 13; V: TRBV11-2; D: -; CDR3: ASGWTRIGQETQY
length: 12; V: TRBV4-1; D: -; CDR3: TGNQYRPGRGYT
length: 14; V: TRBV11-2; D: -; CDR3: ASTLGQGAGANVLT
length: 11; V: TRBV6-1; D: TRBD1; CDR3: ASGETGGNEQY
length: 12; V: TRBV20-1; D: TRBD1; CDR3: STRAGGSNQPQH
length: 13; V: TRBV19; D: -; CDR3: ASSIGGGREETQY
length: 13; V: TRBV11-2; D: TRBD2; CDR3: TSSLSGLARETLY
length: 12; V: TRBV12-3/TRBV12-4; D: TRBD1; CDR3: ASSHRTGKETQY
length: 15; V: TRBV28; D: TRBD1; CDR3: ASRPDRGRGVFNEQF
length: 14; V: TRBV10-3; D: TRBD1; CDR3: AISPGTGSGANVLT
length: 11; V: TRBV28; D: -; CDR3: ASTPGPLPSLH
length: 9; V: TRBV20-1; D: -; CDR3: SASINQPQH
length: 12; V: TRBV29-1; D: TRBD2; CDR3: SVSSGDDWNEQF
length: 13; V: TRBV7-9; D: TRBD2; CDR3: ASSQGLVGAHEQY
length: 11; V: TRBV5-4; D: -; CDR3: ASSFRGGTEAF
length: 12; V: TRBV29-1; D: TRBD2; CDR3: SAKRGGRADTQY
length: 11; V: TRBV30; D: TRBD2; CDR3: AWGGLGTDTQY
length: 11; V: TRBV11-2; D: TRBD1; CDR3: ASSLRQGGKLY
length: 9; V: TRBV29-1; D: -; CDR3: IVYRADTQY
length: 13; V: TRBV28; D: TRBD1; CDR3: ASSWDRGSPLIQY